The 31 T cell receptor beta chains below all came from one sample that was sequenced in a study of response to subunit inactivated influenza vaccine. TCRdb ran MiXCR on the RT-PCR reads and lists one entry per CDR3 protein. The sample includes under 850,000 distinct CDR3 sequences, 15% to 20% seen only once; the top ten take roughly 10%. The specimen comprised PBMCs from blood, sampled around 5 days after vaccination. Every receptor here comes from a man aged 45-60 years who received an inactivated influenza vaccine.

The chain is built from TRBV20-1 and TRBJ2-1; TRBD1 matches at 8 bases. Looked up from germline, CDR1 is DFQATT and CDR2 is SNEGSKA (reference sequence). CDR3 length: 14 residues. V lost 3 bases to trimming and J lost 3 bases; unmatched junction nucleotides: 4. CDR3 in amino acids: CSASQGAFYNEQFF. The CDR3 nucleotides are TGCAGTGCTAGTCAGGGGGCCTTCTACAATGAGCAGTTCTTC.

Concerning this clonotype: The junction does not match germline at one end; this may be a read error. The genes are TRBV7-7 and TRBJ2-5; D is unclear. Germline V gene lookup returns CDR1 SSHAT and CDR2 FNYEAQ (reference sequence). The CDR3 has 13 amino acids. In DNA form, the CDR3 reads TGTGCTAGCAGCTTTTTTTGGGGAGAGACCCAGTACTTC. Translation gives CASSFFWGETQYF.

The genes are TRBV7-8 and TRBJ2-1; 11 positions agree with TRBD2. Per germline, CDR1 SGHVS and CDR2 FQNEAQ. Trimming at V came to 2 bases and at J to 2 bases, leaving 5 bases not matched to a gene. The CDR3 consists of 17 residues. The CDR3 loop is CASSLTSSGGAYNEQFF. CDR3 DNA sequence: TGTGCCAGCAGCTTAACAAGTAGCGGGGGGGCCTACAATGAGCAGTTCTTC.

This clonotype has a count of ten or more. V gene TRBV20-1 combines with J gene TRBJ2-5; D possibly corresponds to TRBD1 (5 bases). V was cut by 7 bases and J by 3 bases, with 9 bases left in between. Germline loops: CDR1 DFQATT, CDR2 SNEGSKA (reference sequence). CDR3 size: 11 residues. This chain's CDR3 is CSVQGEETQYF. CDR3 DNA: TGCAGTGTTCAGGGTGAAGAGACCCAGTACTTC.

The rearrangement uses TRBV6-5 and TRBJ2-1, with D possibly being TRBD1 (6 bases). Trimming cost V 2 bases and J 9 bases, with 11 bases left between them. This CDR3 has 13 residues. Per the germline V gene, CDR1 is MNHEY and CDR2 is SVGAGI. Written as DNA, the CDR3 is TGTGCCAGCAGTTACGAACAGGGCCCTGAGCAGTTCTTC. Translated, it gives CASSYEQGPEQFF.

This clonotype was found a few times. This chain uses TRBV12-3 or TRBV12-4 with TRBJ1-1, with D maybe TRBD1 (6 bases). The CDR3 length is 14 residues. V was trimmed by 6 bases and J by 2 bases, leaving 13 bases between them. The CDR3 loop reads CASRRGTYNTEAFF. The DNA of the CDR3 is TGTGCCAGCAGAAGGGGGACCTACAACACTGAAGCTTTCTTT.

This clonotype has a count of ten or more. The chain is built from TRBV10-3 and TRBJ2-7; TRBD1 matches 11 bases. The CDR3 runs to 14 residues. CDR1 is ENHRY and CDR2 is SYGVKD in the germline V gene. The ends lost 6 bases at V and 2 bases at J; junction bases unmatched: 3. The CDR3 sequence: CAIRGDRGTYEQYF. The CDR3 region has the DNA TGTGCCATCAGAGGGGACAGGGGGACCTACGAGCAGTACTTC.

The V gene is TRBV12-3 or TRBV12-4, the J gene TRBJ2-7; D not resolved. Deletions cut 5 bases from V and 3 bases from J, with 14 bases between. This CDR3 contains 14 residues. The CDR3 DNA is TGTGCCAGCAGTCCACGGACGGTTTTCTACGAGCAGTACTTC. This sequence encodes CASSPRTVFYEQYF.

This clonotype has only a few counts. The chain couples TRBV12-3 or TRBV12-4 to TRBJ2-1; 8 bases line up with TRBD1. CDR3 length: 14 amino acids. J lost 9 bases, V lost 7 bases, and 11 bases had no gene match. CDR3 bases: TGTGCCAGCAAGGTGTCTGGACAGGGTGCTGAGCAGTTCTTC. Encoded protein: CASKVSGQGAEQFF.

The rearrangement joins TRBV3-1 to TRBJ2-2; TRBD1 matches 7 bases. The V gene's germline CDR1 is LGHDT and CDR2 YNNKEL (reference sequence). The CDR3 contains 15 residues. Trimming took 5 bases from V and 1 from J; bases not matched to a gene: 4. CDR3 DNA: TGTGCCAGCAGCGACAGGGAAGAGAACACCGGGGAGCTGTTTTTT. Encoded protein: CASSDREENTGELFF.

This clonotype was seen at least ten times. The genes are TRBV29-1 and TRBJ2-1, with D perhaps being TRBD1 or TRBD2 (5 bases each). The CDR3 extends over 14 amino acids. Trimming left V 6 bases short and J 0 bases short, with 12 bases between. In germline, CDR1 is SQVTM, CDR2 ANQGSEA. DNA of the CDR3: TGCAGCGTCGGACGTGGGACCTCCTACAATGAGCAGTTCTTC. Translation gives CSVGRGTSYNEQFF.

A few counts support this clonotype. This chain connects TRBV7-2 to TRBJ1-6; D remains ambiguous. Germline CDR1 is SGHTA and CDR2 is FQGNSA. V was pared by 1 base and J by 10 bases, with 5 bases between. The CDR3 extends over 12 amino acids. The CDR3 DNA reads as TGTGCCAGCAGCTTAGTGGGGTCACCCCTCCACTTT. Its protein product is CASSLVGSPLHF.

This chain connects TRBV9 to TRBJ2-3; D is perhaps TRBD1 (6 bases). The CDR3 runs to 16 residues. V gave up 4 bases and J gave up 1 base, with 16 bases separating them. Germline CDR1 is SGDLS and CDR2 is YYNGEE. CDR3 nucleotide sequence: TGTGCCAGCAGCCCAGGGGTACACCCGCGCACAGATACGCAGTATTTT. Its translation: CASSPGVHPRTDTQYF.

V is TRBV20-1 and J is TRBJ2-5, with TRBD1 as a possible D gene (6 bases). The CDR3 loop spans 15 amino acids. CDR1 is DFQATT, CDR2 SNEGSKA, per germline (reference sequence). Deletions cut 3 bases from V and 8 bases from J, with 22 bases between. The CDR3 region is CSASYREYPRDTQYF. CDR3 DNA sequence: TGCAGTGCTAGCTACAGGGAGTACCCAAGAGACACCCAGTACTTC.

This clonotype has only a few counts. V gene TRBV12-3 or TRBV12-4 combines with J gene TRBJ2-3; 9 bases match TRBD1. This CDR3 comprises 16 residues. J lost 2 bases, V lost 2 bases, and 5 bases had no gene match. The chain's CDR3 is CASSLWGTGPTDTQYF. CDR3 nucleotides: TGTGCCAGCAGTTTATGGGGGACAGGGCCCACAGATACGCAGTATTTT.

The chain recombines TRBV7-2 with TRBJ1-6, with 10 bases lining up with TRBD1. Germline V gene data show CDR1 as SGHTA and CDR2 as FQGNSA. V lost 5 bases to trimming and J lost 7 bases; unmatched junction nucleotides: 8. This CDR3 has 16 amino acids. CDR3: CASSASRTGGNSPLHF. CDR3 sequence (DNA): TGTGCCAGCAGCGCCTCTCGGACAGGGGGAAATTCACCCCTCCACTTT.

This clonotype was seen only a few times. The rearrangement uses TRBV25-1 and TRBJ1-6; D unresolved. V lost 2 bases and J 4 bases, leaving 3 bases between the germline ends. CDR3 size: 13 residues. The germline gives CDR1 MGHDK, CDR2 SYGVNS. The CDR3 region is CASSEGYNSPLHF. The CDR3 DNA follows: TGTGCCAGCAGTGAAGGGTATAATTCACCCCTCCACTTT. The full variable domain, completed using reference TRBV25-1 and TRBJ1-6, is EADIYQTPRYLVIGTGKKITLECSQTMGHDKMYWYQQDPGMELHLIHYSYGVNSTEKGDLSSESTVSRIRTEHFPLTLESARPSHTSQYLCASSEGYNSPLHFGNGTRLTVT.

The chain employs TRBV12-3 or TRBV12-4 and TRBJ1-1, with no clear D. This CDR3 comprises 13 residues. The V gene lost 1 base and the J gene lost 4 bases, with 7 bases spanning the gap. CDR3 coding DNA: TGTGCCAGCAGTTTAGGAACAGCCACTGAAGCTTTCTTT. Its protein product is CASSLGTATEAFF.

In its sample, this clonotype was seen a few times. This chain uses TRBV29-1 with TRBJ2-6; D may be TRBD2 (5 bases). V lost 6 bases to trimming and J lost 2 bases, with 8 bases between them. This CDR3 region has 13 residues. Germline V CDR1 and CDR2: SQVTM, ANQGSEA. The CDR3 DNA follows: TGCAGCGTAGAGGGAACTGGGGCCAACGTCCTGACTTTC. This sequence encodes CSVEGTGANVLTF.

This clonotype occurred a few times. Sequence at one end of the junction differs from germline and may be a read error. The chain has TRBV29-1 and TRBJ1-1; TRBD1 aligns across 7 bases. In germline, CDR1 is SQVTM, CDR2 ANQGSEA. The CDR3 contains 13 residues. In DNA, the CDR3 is TGCAGCGTAGACAGGGCGGGGAACACTGAAGTTTTCTTT. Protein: CSVDRAGNTEVFF.

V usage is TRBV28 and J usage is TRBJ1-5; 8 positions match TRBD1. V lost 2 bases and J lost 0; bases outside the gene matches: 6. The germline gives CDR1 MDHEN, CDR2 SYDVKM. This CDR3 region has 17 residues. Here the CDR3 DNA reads TGTGCCAGCAGTTTAAGGTGGACAGGGAATAGCAATCAGCCCCAGCATTTT. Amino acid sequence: CASSLRWTGNSNQPQHF.

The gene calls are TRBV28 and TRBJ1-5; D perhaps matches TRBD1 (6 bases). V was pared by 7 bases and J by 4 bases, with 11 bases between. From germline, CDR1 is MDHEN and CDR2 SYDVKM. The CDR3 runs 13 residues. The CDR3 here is CASTWGQNQPQHF. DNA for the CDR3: TGTGCCAGCACCTGGGGACAAAATCAGCCCCAGCATTTT.

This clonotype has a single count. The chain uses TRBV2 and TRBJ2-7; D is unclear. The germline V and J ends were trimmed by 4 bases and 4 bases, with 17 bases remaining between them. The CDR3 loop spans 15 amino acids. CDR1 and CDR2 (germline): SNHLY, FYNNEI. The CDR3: CASSGVSSISYEQYF. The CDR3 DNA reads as TGTGCCAGCAGTGGGGTCAGCTCCATCAGTTACGAGCAGTACTTC.

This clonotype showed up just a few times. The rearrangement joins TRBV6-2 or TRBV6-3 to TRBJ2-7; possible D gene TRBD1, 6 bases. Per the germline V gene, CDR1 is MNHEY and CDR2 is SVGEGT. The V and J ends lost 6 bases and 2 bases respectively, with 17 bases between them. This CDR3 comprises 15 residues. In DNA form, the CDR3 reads TGTGCCAGCAGCCTCCCCCAGACAGGTCCCTACGAGCAGTACTTC. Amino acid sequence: CASSLPQTGPYEQYF.

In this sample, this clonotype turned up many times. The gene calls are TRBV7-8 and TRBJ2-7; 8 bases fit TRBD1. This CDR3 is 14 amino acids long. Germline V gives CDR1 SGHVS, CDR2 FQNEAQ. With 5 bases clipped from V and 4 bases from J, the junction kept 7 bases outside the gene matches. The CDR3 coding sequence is TGTGCCAGCAGCCCCGAAGGACAGGGTTACGAGCAGTACTTC. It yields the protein CASSPEGQGYEQYF.

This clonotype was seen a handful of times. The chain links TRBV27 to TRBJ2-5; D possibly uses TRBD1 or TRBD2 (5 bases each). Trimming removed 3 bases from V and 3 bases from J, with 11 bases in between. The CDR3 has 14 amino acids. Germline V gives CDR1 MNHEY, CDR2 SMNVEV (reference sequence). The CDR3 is CASSFLGVEETQYF. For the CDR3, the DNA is TGTGCCAGCAGTTTTTTGGGGGTCGAAGAGACCCAGTACTTC.

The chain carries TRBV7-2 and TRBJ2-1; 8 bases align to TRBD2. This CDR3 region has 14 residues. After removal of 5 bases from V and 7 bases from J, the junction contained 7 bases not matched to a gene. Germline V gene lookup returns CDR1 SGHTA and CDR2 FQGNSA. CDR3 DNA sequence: TGTGCCAGCAGCCCCAGGACTAGCAGAAATGAGCAGTTCTTC. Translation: CASSPRTSRNEQFF.

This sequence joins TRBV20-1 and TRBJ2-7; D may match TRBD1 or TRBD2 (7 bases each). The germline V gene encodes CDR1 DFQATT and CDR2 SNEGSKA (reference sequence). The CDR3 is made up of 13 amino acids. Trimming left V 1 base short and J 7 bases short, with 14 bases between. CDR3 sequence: CSARVARGGEQYF. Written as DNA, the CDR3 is TGCAGTGCTAGAGTCGCCAGGGGGGGGGAGCAGTACTTC.

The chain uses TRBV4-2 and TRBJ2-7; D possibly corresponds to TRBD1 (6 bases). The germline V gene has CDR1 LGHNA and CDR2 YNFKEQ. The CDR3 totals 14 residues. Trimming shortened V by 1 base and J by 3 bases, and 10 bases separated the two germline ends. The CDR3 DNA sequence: TGTGCCAGCAGCCAAGTCGCACAGGGCTACGAGCAGTACTTC. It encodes CASSQVAQGYEQYF.

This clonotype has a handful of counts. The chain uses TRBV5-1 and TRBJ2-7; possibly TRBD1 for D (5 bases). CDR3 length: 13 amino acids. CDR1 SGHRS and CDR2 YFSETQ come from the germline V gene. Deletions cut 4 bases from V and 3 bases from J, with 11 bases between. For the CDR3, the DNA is TGCGCCAGCAGCCCAGGGTACAACTACGAGCAGTACTTC. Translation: CASSPGYNYEQYF.

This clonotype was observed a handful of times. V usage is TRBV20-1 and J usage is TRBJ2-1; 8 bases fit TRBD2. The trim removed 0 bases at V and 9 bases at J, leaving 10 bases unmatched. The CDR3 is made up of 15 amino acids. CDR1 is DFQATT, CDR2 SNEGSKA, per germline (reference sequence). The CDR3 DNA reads TGCAGTGCTAGAGACCCGGGACTAGGGATATTTGAGCAGTTCTTC. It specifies CSARDPGLGIFEQFF.